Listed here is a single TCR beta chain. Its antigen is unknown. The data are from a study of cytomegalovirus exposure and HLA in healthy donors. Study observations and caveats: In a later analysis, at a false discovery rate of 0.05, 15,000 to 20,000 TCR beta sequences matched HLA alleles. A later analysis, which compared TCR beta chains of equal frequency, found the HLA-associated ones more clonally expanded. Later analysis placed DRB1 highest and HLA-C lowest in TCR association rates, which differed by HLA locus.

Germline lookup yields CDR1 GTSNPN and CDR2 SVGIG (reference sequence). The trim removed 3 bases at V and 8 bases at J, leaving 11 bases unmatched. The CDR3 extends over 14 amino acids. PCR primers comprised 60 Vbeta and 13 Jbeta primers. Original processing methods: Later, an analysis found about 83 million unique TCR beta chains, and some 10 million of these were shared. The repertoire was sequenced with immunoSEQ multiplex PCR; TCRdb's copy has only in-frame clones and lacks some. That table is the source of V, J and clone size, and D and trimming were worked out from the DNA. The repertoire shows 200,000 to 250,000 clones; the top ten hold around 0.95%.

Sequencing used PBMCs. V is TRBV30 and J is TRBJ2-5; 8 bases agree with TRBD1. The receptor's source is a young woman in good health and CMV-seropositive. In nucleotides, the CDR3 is TGTGCCTGGAGCGTACGACAGGACAGGGTAACCCAGTACTTC. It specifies CAWSVRQDRVTQYF.